These 17 T cell receptor beta chains originate from one sample sequenced in a study of spatial heterogeneity in lung cancer. The study, taken as a whole, reports: Higher tumor mutation counts went along with higher counts of expanded intratumoral alpha and beta TCRs.

Time point reported: sample taken at primary tumor resection. The antigens for these receptors are not known. One entry per CDR3 protein results from TCRdb running MiXCR on the 5' RACE reads. The profile shows 15,000 to 20,000 distinct CDR3 sequences, roughly 6% of them singletons. The sample in question was lung tumor tissue, obtained at surgery. All receptors derive from a male donor with early-stage non-small cell lung cancer.

This clonotype has at least ten counts. The library was designed around alpha chains, so this beta chain is a stray read whose abundance carries little weight. This chain's CDR3 is CASSLWGRGDQPQHF. The CDR3 DNA follows: TGTGCCAGCAGTCTATGGGGGAGGGGGGATCAGCCCCAGCATTTT. The V gene is TRBV12-3 or TRBV12-4, the J gene TRBJ1-5; the D gene is possibly TRBD1 (6 bases). Between the trimmed V and J ends, which lost 5 bases and 5 bases, there was a span of 16 bases. This CDR3 has 15 amino acids.

This clonotype was observed many times. This beta chain appears as a stray read in a library generated for alpha chains; its size is not informative. The chain is built from TRBV27 and TRBJ1-5, with a tentative D call TRBD1 (6 bases). Between the trimmed V and J ends, which lost 5 bases and 6 bases, there was a span of 14 bases. Per the germline V gene, CDR1 is MNHEY and CDR2 is SMNVEV (reference sequence). The CDR3 length is 14 residues. CDR3 region: CASSLDGGGQPQHF. CDR3 DNA sequence: TGTGCCAGCAGTCTCGACGGGGGCGGTCAGCCCCAGCATTTT.

This clonotype has only a few counts. This beta chain is off target for a library built for alpha chains, so its abundance means little. This chain's CDR3 is CSAGLAGSSYNEQFF. In DNA, the CDR3 is TGCAGTGCTGGTCTAGCGGGGTCCTCCTACAATGAGCAGTTCTTC. The chain is built from TRBV20-1 and TRBJ2-1; 9 bases agree with TRBD2. V lost 5 bases to trimming and J lost 0 bases; unmatched junction nucleotides: 5. Germline V CDR1 and CDR2: DFQATT, SNEGSKA (reference sequence). This CDR3 comprises 15 residues.

This clonotype has only a few counts. The library was built for alpha chains, so this beta chain is an off-target read and its size means little. The chain joins TRBV19 to TRBJ1-5, with 8 bases identical to TRBD1. The trim removed 5 bases at V and 0 bases at J, leaving 3 bases unmatched. CDR3 length: 15 amino acids. Germline V lookup: CDR1 LNHDA, CDR2 SQIVND (reference sequence). CDR3: CASSYRGNSNQPQHF. The CDR3 DNA sequence: TGTGCCAGTAGTTACAGGGGGAATAGCAATCAGCCCCAGCATTTT.

By share, this clonotype ranks as medium-sized (0.01 to 0.1%). This beta chain is an off-target read within a library intended for alpha chains, so its frequency means little. CDR3 residues: CSANFPEANYGYTF. The CDR3 DNA reads TGCAGTGCTAATTTCCCCGAGGCTAACTATGGCTACACCTTC. The rearrangement links TRBV20-1 to TRBJ1-2; D remains ambiguous. V was cut by 4 bases and J by 0 bases, with 12 bases left in between. In germline, CDR1 is DFQATT, CDR2 SNEGSKA (reference sequence). The CDR3 loop spans 14 amino acids.

This clonotype was counted once. Within a library made for alpha chains, this beta chain is off target, and its count is uninformative. The chain links TRBV7-1 to TRBJ1-1; 7 bases are a match to TRBD1. TRBV7-1 is an ORF, and what it does is uncertain. The J segment lost 4 bases and the V segment lost 3 bases, leaving 5 bases of the junction unmatched. The CDR3 runs to 14 residues. CDR3 region: CASSSGQVITEAFF. DNA for the CDR3: TGTGCCAGCAGCTCCGGACAGGTAATCACTGAAGCTTTCTTT.

This clonotype is classed as medium-sized (0.01 to 0.1%). Because this beta chain is a stray read in a library intended to capture alpha chains, its abundance should not be given much weight. The chain employs TRBV11-1 and TRBJ2-1, with a tentative D call TRBD2 (5 bases). Trimming took 5 bases from V and 6 from J, leaving 11 bases between them. The length of the CDR3 is 13 residues. Germline CDR1 and CDR2: SGHAT and FQDESV (reference sequence). The CDR3 nucleotides read TGTGCCAGCAGCCTTACGCGGGCCAATGAGCAGTTCTTC. Its protein product is CASSLTRANEQFF.

This clonotype was detected many times. This beta chain was picked up by a library intended for alpha chains and is off target, so its count carries little meaning. The rearrangement uses TRBV15 and TRBJ1-1; D call uncertain. The CDR3 consists of 13 residues. Germline CDR1 reads LNHNV; CDR2 reads YYDKDF (reference sequence). Trimming pared 0 bases from V and 1 base from J, leaving 3 bases between. Written as DNA, the CDR3 is TGTGCCACCAGCAGAGATCCGAACACTGAAGCTTTCTTT. As protein: CATSRDPNTEAFF.

This clonotype showed up many times. As an off-target read in a library built for alpha chains, this beta chain has a frequency of little significance. V gene TRBV27 combines with J gene TRBJ1-5; 7 bases align to TRBD1. Losses at the gene ends were 5 bases for V and 2 bases for J; bases not matched to a gene: 6. CDR1 and CDR2 (germline): MNHEY, SMNVEV (reference sequence). The CDR3 covers 15 residues. DNA for the CDR3: TGTGCCAGCAGTCGACAGGGAAGGGGCAATCAGCCCCAGCATTTT. This encodes CASSRQGRGNQPQHF.

This clonotype was recorded many times. This beta chain is a stray sequence in a library constructed for alpha chains; its clone size is not meaningful. The chain carries TRBV2 and TRBJ2-1, with 10 bases that match TRBD2. Looked up from germline, CDR1 is SNHLY and CDR2 is FYNNEI. The V segment lost 4 bases and the J segment 9 bases; nucleotides outside the gene matches: 6. This CDR3 is 14 amino acids long. DNA for the CDR3: TGTGCCAGCAGTGCAACTCTAGCGGGAGTTGAGCAGTTCTTC. This gives the protein CASSATLAGVEQFF.

This clonotype was seen repeatedly, ten times or more. This beta chain appears as a stray read in a library generated for alpha chains; its size is not informative. V is TRBV12-3 or TRBV12-4 and J is TRBJ2-1; a weak D match, TRBD2 (5 bases). V was clipped by 8 bases and J by 5 bases, with 16 bases between them. The CDR3 is made up of 14 amino acids. CDR3 sequence (DNA): TGTGCCAGCGAGAACAGCGGATCTAACAATGAGCAGTTCTTC. It encodes CASENSGSNNEQFF.

This clonotype was seen repeatedly, ten times or more. This beta chain turned up in a library designed for alpha chains; as an off-target read, its abundance says little. V usage is TRBV20-1 and J usage is TRBJ2-3, with D possibly being TRBD2 (5 bases). In germline, CDR1 is DFQATT, CDR2 SNEGSKA (reference sequence). V lost 0 bases and J 2 bases, leaving 15 bases between the germline ends. The CDR3 runs 16 residues. The CDR3 DNA follows: TGCAGTGCTAGAGACCCCCTAGCCAGAACCACAGATACGCAGTATTTT. Encoded protein: CSARDPLARTTDTQYF.

This clonotype is labeled as medium-sized (0.01 to 0.1%). For a library built for alpha chains, this beta chain is a stray read; little rests on its size. The chain carries TRBV11-2 and TRBJ2-3; no reliable D call. V was shortened by 1 base and J by 2 bases, with 7 bases between the two germline ends. CDR1 is SGHAT and CDR2 is FQNNGV in the germline V gene. This CDR3 has 14 amino acids. The CDR3 loop is CASSLVQDTDTQYF. The CDR3 DNA reads as TGTGCCAGCAGCTTAGTCCAGGACACAGATACGCAGTATTTT.

To note about this clonotype: One end of the junction varies from germline; a read error may be responsible. This beta chain turned up in a library designed for alpha chains; as an off-target read, its abundance says little. The chain is built from TRBV19 and TRBJ2-1; no reliable D call. Germline loops: CDR1 LNHDA, CDR2 SQIVND (reference sequence). This CDR3 spans 16 amino acids. The CDR3 region has the DNA TGTGCCAGTAGTATAGGAGATGCTTATTTCTACAATGAGCAGTTATTC. This encodes CASSIGDAYFYNEQLF. Variable domain in full (rest from reference TRBV19 and TRBJ2-1): DGGITQSPKYLFRKEGQNVTLSCEQNLNHDAMYWYRQDPGQGLRLIYYSQIVNDFQKGDIAEGYSVSREKKESFPLTVTSAQKNPTAFYLCASSIGDAYFYNEQLFGPGTRLTVL.

This clonotype is classed as medium-sized. Because this beta chain is a stray read in a library intended to capture alpha chains, its abundance should not be given much weight. This chain links TRBV24-1 with TRBJ2-5, with 7 positions matching TRBD1. The length of the CDR3 is 15 residues. In germline, CDR1 is KGHDR, CDR2 SFDVKD. Unmatched junction bases numbered 8, after V lost 3 bases and J lost 5 bases. CDR3 sequence reads: CATSDGTAYRETQYF. In DNA form, the CDR3 reads TGTGCCACCAGTGATGGGACAGCCTACAGGGAGACCCAGTACTTC.

Concerning this clonotype itself: In a library made to pick up alpha chains, this beta chain is a stray read with a size that means little. The V gene is TRBV27, the J gene TRBJ2-4; 7 bases fit TRBD1. After removal of 5 bases from V and 9 bases from J, the junction contained 10 bases not matched to a gene. Germline V gives CDR1 MNHEY, CDR2 SMNVEV (reference sequence). The CDR3 length is 14 residues. In nucleotides, the CDR3 is TGTGCCAGCAGTCCGACAGGGAGTTTGGTCATTCAGTACTTC. Translation gives CASSPTGSLVIQYF.

This clonotype came up many times. Little can be read into the size of this beta chain, an off-target read in a library designed for alpha chains. The genes are TRBV10-3 and TRBJ1-1; maybe TRBD1 (6 bases). This CDR3 is 12 amino acids long. V dropped 3 bases and J dropped 6 bases, with 8 bases sitting between them. Germline CDR1 and CDR2: ENHRY and SYGVKD. The CDR3 nucleotides are TGTGCCATCAGTGACAGGGGCTCTGAAGCTTTCTTT. Translation: CAISDRGSEAFF.